The 6 T cell receptor beta chains presented below share a single source sample, sequenced in a study of CD8 T cells in Susac syndrome. RNA amounts of about 0.5 to 1 ug underwent reverse transcription with random hexamers. TCRdb re-called the immunoSEQ multiplex PCR reads through MiXCR, storing one row per CDR3 protein. The sample holds tens of thousands of distinct CDR3 sequences, around 94% seen once. The sequenced sample was CD4+ T cells from PBMCs. The receptors stem from a human donor with Susac syndrome.

CDR3 in DNA: TGCGCCAGCAGCTTGGAGATACTAGCCACAGATACGCAGTATTTT. Translation gives CASSLEILATDTQYF. This chain connects TRBV5-1 to TRBJ2-3, with D possibly TRBD2 on 6 matching bases. With 0 bases removed from V and 2 bases from J, the gap between germline ends came to 10 bases. CDR3 size: 15 residues. In germline, CDR1 is SGHRS, CDR2 YFSETQ. Drawing the rest from reference TRBV5-1 and TRBJ2-3, the complete variable domain is KAGVTQTPRYLIKTRGQQVTLSCSPISGHRSVSWYQQTPGQGLQFLFEYFSETQRNKGNFPGRFSGRQFSNSRSEMNVSTLELGDSALYLCASSLEILATDTQYFGPGTRLTVL.

The chain employs TRBV12-3 or TRBV12-4 and TRBJ1-5; D is unresolved. The CDR3 covers 13 residues. Trimming removed 3 bases at V and 4 bases at J, with 7 bases between. The CDR3 region has the DNA TGTGCCAGCAGTTTGGGCCCAAATCAGCCCCAGCATTTT. It yields the protein CASSLGPNQPQHF.

The gene calls are TRBV5-1 and TRBJ2-1, with D possibly being TRBD1 (5 bases). V gave up 4 bases and J gave up 10 bases, with 15 bases separating them. CDR1 and CDR2 from the germline V gene are SGHRS and YFSETQ. This CDR3 contains 13 residues. The CDR3 loop reads CASSERQPAEQFF. CDR3 nucleotides: TGCGCCAGCAGCGAGCGACAGCCGGCCGAGCAGTTCTTC.

The rearrangement joins TRBV25-1 to TRBJ2-7; the D gene is possibly TRBD1 (5 bases). CDR1 and CDR2 (germline): MGHDK, SYGVNS. The CDR3 extends over 14 amino acids. The V and J ends lost 4 bases and 6 bases respectively, with 16 bases between them. CDR3 loop: CASSVVGRVSEQYF. The CDR3, as DNA: TGTGCCAGCAGTGTCGTCGGCAGGGTAAGCGAGCAGTACTTC.

The chain carries TRBV28 and TRBJ1-1, with 9 bases that match TRBD1. This CDR3 is 15 amino acids long. V shed 8 bases and J 3 bases; nucleotides not matched to a gene: 10. Per the germline V gene, CDR1 is MDHEN and CDR2 is SYDVKM. CDR3: CASHSGQGTHTEAFF. CDR3 DNA: TGTGCCAGCCATTCGGGACAGGGCACTCACACTGAAGCTTTCTTT.

The rearrangement joins TRBV12-3 or TRBV12-4 to TRBJ2-7; D remains ambiguous. The CDR3 contains 11 residues. The V end lost 6 bases, the J end lost 5 bases, and 8 bases lay between the germline ends. The CDR3 loop is CASRRRDEQYF. CDR3 DNA sequence: TGTGCCAGCAGACGTAGAGACGAGCAGTACTTC.